The following is a T cell receptor (beta chain) sequence with its context. Antigen unknown. This specimen comes from a study of shared clonotypes between healthy human individuals. Study-wide context: Each donor's CD8 memory used one plate, CD8 naive two, each CD4 subset three.

Study-wide results and limits: Sharing of clonotypes among donors was expected to vary with sequencing depth.

There are 15 residues in the CDR3. Germline CDR1 MRHNA, CDR2 SNTAGT. Between the trimmed V and J ends, which lost 4 bases and 0 bases, there was a span of 13 bases. This table comes from immunoSEQ multiplex PCR, and its TCRdb copy is limited to in-frame clones, with some not included. The table includes approximately 530,000 clones, about 96% detected once. The clonotype was recovered from a woman aged 25 to 39 in good health. Sequencing was performed on naive CD4+ T cells sorted from blood. Sample subset: CD45RA+ positively selected. The chain couples TRBV6-4 to TRBJ2-7; tentatively, D is TRBD2 (6 bases). The CDR3 protein is CASSGPAGSSYEQYF. CDR3 sequence (DNA): TGTGCCAGCAGTGGACCCGCGGGGAGCTCCTACGAGCAGTACTTC.